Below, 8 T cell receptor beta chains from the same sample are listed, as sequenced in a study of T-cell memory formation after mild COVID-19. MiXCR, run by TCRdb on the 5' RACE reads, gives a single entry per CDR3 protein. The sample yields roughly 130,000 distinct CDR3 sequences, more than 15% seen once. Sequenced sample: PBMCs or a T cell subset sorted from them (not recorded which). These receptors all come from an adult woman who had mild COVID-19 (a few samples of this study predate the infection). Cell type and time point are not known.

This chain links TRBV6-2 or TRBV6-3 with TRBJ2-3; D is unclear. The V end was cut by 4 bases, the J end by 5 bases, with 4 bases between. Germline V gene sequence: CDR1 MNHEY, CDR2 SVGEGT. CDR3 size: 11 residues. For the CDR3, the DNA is TGTGCCAGCAGTTTCCAAGATACGCAGTATTTT. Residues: CASSFQDTQYF.

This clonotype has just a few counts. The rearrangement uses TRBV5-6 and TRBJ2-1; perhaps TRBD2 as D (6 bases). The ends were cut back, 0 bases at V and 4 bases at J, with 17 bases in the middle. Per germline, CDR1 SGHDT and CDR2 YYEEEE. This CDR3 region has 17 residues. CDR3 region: CASSLDHSGWEYNEQFF. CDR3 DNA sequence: TGTGCCAGCAGCTTGGATCACAGCGGGTGGGAATACAATGAGCAGTTCTTC.

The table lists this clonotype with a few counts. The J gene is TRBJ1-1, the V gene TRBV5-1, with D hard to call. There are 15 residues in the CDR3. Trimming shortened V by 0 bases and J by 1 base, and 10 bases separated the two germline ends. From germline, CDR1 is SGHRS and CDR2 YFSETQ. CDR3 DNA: TGCGCCAGCAGCTTGGTACCAGGATCGAACACTGAAGCTTTCTTT. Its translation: CASSLVPGSNTEAFF.

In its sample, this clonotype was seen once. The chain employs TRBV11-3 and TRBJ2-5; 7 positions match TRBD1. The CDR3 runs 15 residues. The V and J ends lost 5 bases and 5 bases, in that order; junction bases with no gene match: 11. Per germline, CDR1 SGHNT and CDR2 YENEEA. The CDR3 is CASSPTGVSRETQYF. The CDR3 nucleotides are TGTGCCAGCAGCCCAACAGGGGTCTCGAGGGAGACCCAGTACTTC.

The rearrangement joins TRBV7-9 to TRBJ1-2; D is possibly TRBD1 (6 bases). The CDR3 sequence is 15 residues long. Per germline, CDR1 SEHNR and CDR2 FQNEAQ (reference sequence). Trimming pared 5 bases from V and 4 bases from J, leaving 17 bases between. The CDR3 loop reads CASSLGTSSPYGYTF. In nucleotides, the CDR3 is TGTGCCAGCAGCCTAGGGACATCGTCTCCCTATGGCTACACCTTC. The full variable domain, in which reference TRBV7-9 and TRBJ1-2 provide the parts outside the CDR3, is DTGVSQNPRHKITKRGQNVTFRCDPISEHNRLYWYRQTLGQGPEFLTYFQNEAQLEKSRLLSDRFSAERPKGSFSTLEIQRTEQGDSAMYLCASSLGTSSPYGYTFGSGTRLTVV.

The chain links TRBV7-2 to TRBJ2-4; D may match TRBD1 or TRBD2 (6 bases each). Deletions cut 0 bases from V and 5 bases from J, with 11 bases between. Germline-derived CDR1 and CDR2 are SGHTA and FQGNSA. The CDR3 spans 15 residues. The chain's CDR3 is CASSLAGGPENIQYF. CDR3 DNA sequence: TGTGCCAGCAGCTTAGCGGGGGGCCCCGAAAACATTCAGTACTTC.

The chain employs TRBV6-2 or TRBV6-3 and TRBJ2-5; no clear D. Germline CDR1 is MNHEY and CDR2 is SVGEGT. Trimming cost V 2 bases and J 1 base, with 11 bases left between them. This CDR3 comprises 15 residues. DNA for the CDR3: TGTGCCAGCAGTTACCCTACTGAGACCCAAGAGACCCAGTACTTC. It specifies CASSYPTETQETQYF.

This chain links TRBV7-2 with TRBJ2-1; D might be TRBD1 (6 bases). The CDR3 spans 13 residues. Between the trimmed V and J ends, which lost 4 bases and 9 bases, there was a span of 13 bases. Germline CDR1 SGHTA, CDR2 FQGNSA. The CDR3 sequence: CASSSSTGLEQFF. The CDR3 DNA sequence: TGTGCCAGCAGCTCATCTACAGGGCTTGAGCAGTTCTTC.